This T cell receptor beta chain was sequenced for a study of immune heterogeneity within non-small cell lung tumors (dated by TCRdb to the late 2010s). Study-level background: By histology, the tumors were several squamous cell carcinomas, nine to eleven non-squamous carcinomas and 1 tumor not otherwise specified. Neoantigen binding to each patient's HLA alleles was predicted with netMHCpan-3.0 for mutant peptides of 8 to 11 amino acids. Whole-exome sequencing, RNA-seq and TCR beta repertoire sequencing were combined for multiple spatially distinct regions from each NSCLC tumor so that intratumoral immune heterogeneity could be examined. TCR repertoires were analyzed from roughly 57 tumor loci of roughly 16 patients, whereas transcriptome data were available for only 35 to 50 loci from 12 patients.

This clonotype was seen at least ten times. The antigen this receptor binds is unknown. Base quality data are lacking; no much larger clone is found one base away. Genomic DNA extracted from bulk tumor tissue served as TCR template, with 600 to 700 ng gDNA amplified per sample. During surgery, multiple biopsies were taken from each primary tumor, with sampling sites spaced as far apart as possible within the tumor mass. The study cohort was described as untreated, and the patients were newly diagnosed NSCLC cases having curative surgery. The donor group was made up of 15 newly diagnosed non-small cell lung cancer patients undergoing surgery with curative intent. A couple of independent pathologists examined the resected tumor masses. Only high-quality DNA and RNA samples were carried forward to sequencing. Findings and caveats that apply to the study as a whole: For the most part, high-frequency TCR beta clonotypes differed from one individual patient to another. A moderate positive correlation (R approximately 0.35), which was statistically significant, linked local T-cell repertoire clonality to local tumor mutational burden. Within a patient, identical dominant CDR3B clonotypes were found to recur across loci, yet unique high-frequency clones were also harbored in different tumor locations.

A multiplex PCR system amplified the TCR beta CDR3 region, with a first 10-cycle round using 32 V-gene forward and 13 J-gene reverse primers. The first PCR round was done with a QIAGEN Multiplex PCR Kit, and the primer sequences were filed in Chinese patent CN105087789A. Illumina universal primers were added in a second PCR round performed with the Phusion High-Fidelity PCR Kit. TCR libraries were paired-end sequenced at 151 bp read length on the Illumina HiSeq X Ten platform. The paper's processing steps were these. Cutadapt removed reads without multiplex PCR primers, PEAR merged read pairs, and MiXCR with default settings called CDR3 regions. Repertoire diversity was assessed by Shannon entropy, and clonality was calculated as one minus the Shannon entropy divided by the ln of the count of productive unique sequences. A clonotype counted as a dominant or high-frequency T-cell clone when its frequency was 0.5% or higher. TCRdb reprocessed the public reads (quality trimming at Q25 with fastp, clone calling with MiXCR) and kept in-frame beta chains. Each CDR3 protein gets just one entry, which takes the most common genes and DNA from the rows behind it. Clone size and V and J calls follow TCRdb, not the original study. The sample includes under 13,000 distinct CDR3 sequences, with approximately 31% observed a single time. 21% of the sample is held by the ten biggest clonotypes.

The CDR3 covers 13 residues, taking in both the cysteine and the phenylalanine. Only the CDR3 DNA is retained, 39 bases long and in frame from the first base. The germline ends are 8 bases apart after V is trimmed by 5 bases and J by 2 bases. The germline V gene gives CDR1 as SNHLY and CDR2 as FYNNEI. This chain joins TRBV2 to TRBJ2-3; perhaps TRBD2 is the D gene, with 5 bases matching. The receptor was isolated from a woman between 50 and 59 years old with non-small cell lung cancer. Material: lung tumor tissue. The nucleotide sequence is TGTGCCAGCAGTAGCGGTTACACAGATACGCAGTATTTT. It translates to CASSSGYTDTQYF.